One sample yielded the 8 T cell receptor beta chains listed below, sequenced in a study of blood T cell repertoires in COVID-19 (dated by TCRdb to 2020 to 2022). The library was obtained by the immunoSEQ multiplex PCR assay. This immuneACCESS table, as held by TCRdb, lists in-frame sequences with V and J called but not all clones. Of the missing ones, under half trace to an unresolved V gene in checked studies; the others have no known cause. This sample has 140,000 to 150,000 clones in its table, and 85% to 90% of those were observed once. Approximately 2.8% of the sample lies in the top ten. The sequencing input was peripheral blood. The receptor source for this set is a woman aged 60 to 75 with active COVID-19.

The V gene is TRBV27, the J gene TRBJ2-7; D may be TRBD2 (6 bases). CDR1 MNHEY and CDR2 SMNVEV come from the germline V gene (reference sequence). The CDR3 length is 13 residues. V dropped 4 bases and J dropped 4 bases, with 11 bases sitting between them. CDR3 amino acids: CASSSGTRYEQYF. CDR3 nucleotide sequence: TGTGCCAGCAGTTCAGGGACTCGGTACGAGCAGTACTTC.

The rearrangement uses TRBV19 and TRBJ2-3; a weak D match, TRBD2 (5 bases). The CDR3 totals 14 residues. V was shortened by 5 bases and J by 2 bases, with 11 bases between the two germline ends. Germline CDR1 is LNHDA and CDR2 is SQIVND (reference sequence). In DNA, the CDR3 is TGTGCCAGTAGTTCTAGCCCATCCACAGATACGCAGTATTTT. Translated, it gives CASSSSPSTDTQYF.

CDR3 amino acids: CASRQLVGQSNTGELFF. The CDR3 nucleotides are TGTGCCAGCAGGCAGCTCGTTGGACAGTCGAACACCGGGGAGCTGTTTTTT. This chain links TRBV3-1 (or the pseudogene TRBV3-2) with TRBJ2-2; weak D call: TRBD1 (6 bases). V lost 6 bases and J lost 0, with 17 bases in between. CDR1 is LGHDT, CDR2 YNNKEL, per germline (reference sequence). CDR3 length equals 17 residues.

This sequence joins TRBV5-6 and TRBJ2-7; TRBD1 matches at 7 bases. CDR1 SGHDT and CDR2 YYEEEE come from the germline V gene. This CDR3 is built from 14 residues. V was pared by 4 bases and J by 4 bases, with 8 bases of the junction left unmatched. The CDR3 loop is CASSPYRGYYEQYF. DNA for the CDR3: TGTGCCAGCAGCCCCTACAGGGGCTATTACGAGCAGTACTTC.

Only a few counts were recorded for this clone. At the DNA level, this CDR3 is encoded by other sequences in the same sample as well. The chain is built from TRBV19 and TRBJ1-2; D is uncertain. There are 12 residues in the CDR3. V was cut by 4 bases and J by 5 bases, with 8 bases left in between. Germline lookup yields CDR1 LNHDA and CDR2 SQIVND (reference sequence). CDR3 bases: TGTGCCAGTAGTACTGGGGAGTATGGCTACACCTTC. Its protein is CASSTGEYGYTF.

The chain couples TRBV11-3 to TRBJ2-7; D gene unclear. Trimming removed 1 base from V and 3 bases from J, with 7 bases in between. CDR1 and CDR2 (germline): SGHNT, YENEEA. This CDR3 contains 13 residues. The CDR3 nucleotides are TGTGCCAGCAGCTTAGGGGCCCTCTACGAGCAGTACTTC. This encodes CASSLGALYEQYF.

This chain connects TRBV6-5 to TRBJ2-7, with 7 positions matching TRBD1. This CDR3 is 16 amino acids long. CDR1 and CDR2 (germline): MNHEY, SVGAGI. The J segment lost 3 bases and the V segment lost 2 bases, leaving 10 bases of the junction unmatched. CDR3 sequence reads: CASSYPPGQRSYEQYF. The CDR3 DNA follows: TGTGCCAGCAGTTACCCTCCGGGACAGAGAAGCTACGAGCAGTACTTC.

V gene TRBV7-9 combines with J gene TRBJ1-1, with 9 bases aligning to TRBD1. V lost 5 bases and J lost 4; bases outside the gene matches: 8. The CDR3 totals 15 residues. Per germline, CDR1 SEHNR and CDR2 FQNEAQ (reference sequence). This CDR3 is CASSARTGASTEAFF. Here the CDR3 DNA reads TGTGCCAGCAGCGCTCGGACAGGGGCGAGCACTGAAGCTTTCTTT.